Listed here are 27 T cell receptor beta chains from one sample, sequenced in a study of regulatory and conventional T cells in RAG deficiency. Clones were read by immunoSEQ multiplex PCR, and TCRdb kept only the in-frame ones, dropping some. The table has around 12,000 clones, 90% to 95% seen once; the top ten hold about 1.1%. Genomic DNA came from blood conventional CD4+ T cells gated CD25-low CD127-high. This same sample was also part of a study on regulatory T cells. That source reports: The PCR used 52 TRBV and 13 TRBJ primers.

Sequencing used CD4+ effector T cells sorted from blood. The receptors were gathered from a human donor in good health.

V is TRBV5-1 and J is TRBJ1-2, with 9 nucleotides matching TRBD1. V was pared by 4 bases and J by 4 bases, with 8 bases of the junction left unmatched. There are 15 residues in the CDR3. The germline gives CDR1 SGHRS, CDR2 YFSETQ. This CDR3 is CASSPRQGVGYGYTF. The CDR3 nucleotides read TGCGCCAGCAGCCCGAGACAGGGGGTTGGCTATGGCTACACCTTC.

The chain links TRBV28 to TRBJ1-2, with D perhaps matching TRBD1 (5 bases). V was pared by 5 bases and J by 0 bases, with 13 bases between. The CDR3 spans 15 residues. Per germline, CDR1 MDHEN and CDR2 SYDVKM. The CDR3 protein is CASSQPGLANYGYTF. In DNA, the CDR3 is TGTGCCAGCAGTCAACCAGGGTTAGCTAACTATGGCTACACCTTC.

The chain couples TRBV15 to TRBJ2-5; 8 nucleotides match TRBD1. The length of the CDR3 is 15 residues. Trimming at V came to 1 base and at J to 5 bases, leaving 6 bases not matched to a gene. In germline, CDR1 is LNHNV, CDR2 YYDKDF (reference sequence). The CDR3 DNA sequence: TGTGCCACCAGCAGAGCCGGACAGGGTGGGGAGACCCAGTACTTC. This codes for CATSRAGQGGETQYF.

This chain joins TRBV6-5 and TRBJ2-7; D is perhaps TRBD1 (6 bases). The germline V and J ends were trimmed by 6 bases and 8 bases, with 8 bases remaining between them. Germline V lookup: CDR1 MNHEY, CDR2 SVGAGI. This CDR3 comprises 10 residues. The CDR3: CASRGTQQYF. DNA of the CDR3: TGTGCCAGCAGGGGGACACAGCAGTACTTC.

The chain carries TRBV2 and TRBJ2-1; 12 positions match TRBD2. The germline V gene encodes CDR1 SNHLY and CDR2 FYNNEI. The V segment lost 0 bases and the J segment 6 bases; nucleotides outside the gene matches: 3. There are 16 residues in the CDR3. Here the CDR3 DNA reads TGTGCCAGCAGTGAAGCTCCGGGACTAGCGGGCAATGAGCAGTTCTTC. It translates to CASSEAPGLAGNEQFF.

The chain couples TRBV29-1 to TRBJ2-1; D unresolved. From germline, CDR1 is SQVTM and CDR2 ANQGSEA. This CDR3 is 11 amino acids long. With 4 bases removed from V and 4 bases from J, the gap between germline ends came to 5 bases. The CDR3 DNA reads as TGCAGCGTTGTCGGTTACAATGAGCAGTTCTTC. Its translation is CSVVGYNEQFF.

The chain has TRBV19 and TRBJ1-2, with D perhaps TRBD1 (6 bases). Trimming removed 7 bases from V and 5 bases from J, with 14 bases in between. Germline CDR1 and CDR2: LNHDA and SQIVND (reference sequence). The CDR3 is made up of 13 amino acids. CDR3 amino acids: CASNAGVRYGYTF. CDR3 bases: TGTGCCAGTAACGCAGGGGTGAGATATGGCTACACCTTC.

This clone was picked up one time. The rearrangement links TRBV5-1 to TRBJ1-4, with TRBD1 matching 10 bases. This CDR3 region has 15 residues. The V segment lost 4 bases and the J segment 2 bases; nucleotides outside the gene matches: 2. Germline lookup yields CDR1 SGHRS and CDR2 YFSETQ. The CDR3 sequence is CASSPDRGTNEKLFF. The CDR3 DNA follows: TGCGCCAGCAGCCCGGACAGGGGGACTAATGAAAAACTGTTTTTT.

The chain employs TRBV7-9 and TRBJ2-7; 7 nucleotides line up with TRBD1. The CDR3 covers 17 residues. Germline V lookup: CDR1 SEHNR, CDR2 FQNEAQ (reference sequence). With 1 base clipped from V and 2 bases from J, the junction kept 11 bases outside the gene matches. The CDR3 DNA sequence: TGTGCCAGCAGCTTAGGACGACAGGGTAATCAGGCCTACGAGCAGTACTTC. The encoded protein is CASSLGRQGNQAYEQYF. Full variable domain (remainder filled in from reference TRBV7-9 and TRBJ2-7): DTGVSQNPRHKITKRGQNVTFRCDPISEHNRLYWYRQTLGQGPEFLTYFQNEAQLEKSRLLSDRFSAERPKGSFSTLEIQRTEQGDSAMYLCASSLGRQGNQAYEQYFGPGTRLTVT.

DNA for the CDR3: TGTGCCAGCAGCGTAGACTTAGATACGCAGTATTTT. Amino acids: CASSVDLDTQYF. The rearrangement joins TRBV9 to TRBJ2-3, with no clear D. The CDR3 consists of 12 residues. The V gene lost 0 bases and the J gene lost 5 bases, with 4 bases spanning the gap. Germline CDR1 is SGDLS and CDR2 is YYNGEE.

V and J are TRBV2 and TRBJ2-3; D perhaps matches TRBD1 (6 bases). The CDR3 is 16 residues long. Germline V lookup: CDR1 SNHLY, CDR2 FYNNEI. V dropped 3 bases and J dropped 3 bases, with 16 bases sitting between them. CDR3 coding DNA: TGTGCCAGCAGTGATGATTCAGGGGTCGGGACAGATACGCAGTATTTT. Translated: CASSDDSGVGTDTQYF.

V usage is TRBV28 and J usage is TRBJ2-7, with D uncertain. V was shortened by 8 bases and J by 5 bases, with 22 bases between the two germline ends. CDR1 is MDHEN, CDR2 SYDVKM, per germline. The CDR3 runs 15 residues. The CDR3 DNA reads as TGTGCCAGCCTATCACGAAAAGACGTACTCCACGAGCAGTACTTC. Its translation is CASLSRKDVLHEQYF.

The rearrangement links TRBV10-3 to TRBJ2-7, with no clear D. CDR1 and CDR2 (germline): ENHRY, SYGVKD. The V gene lost 3 bases and the J gene lost 7 bases, with 7 bases spanning the gap. This CDR3 has 11 amino acids. CDR3 nucleotide sequence: TGTGCCATCAGTGATCGTCCTGAGCAGTACTTC. Residues: CAISDRPEQYF.

This chain links TRBV6-5 with TRBJ2-4; 8 nucleotides line up with TRBD2. CDR3 length equals 16 residues. The ends lost 2 bases at V and 6 bases at J; junction bases unmatched: 9. The germline CDR1 and CDR2 sequences are MNHEY and SVGAGI. The CDR3 region is CASSYGTGRGGNIQYF. The CDR3 DNA follows: TGTGCCAGCAGTTACGGTACCGGGAGGGGGGGAAACATTCAGTACTTC.

The chain is built from TRBV27 and TRBJ2-7; TRBD1 aligns across 9 bases. The length of the CDR3 is 14 residues. Trimming at V came to 6 bases and at J to 1 base, leaving 4 bases not matched to a gene. The V gene's germline CDR1 is MNHEY and CDR2 SMNVEV (reference sequence). The CDR3 coding sequence is TGTGCCAGCAGGGACAGGGGATTTTCCTACGAGCAGTACTTC. It is translated as CASRDRGFSYEQYF.

V usage is TRBV30 and J usage is TRBJ2-7; D gene ambiguous. CDR3 length equals 10 residues. Trimming cost V 3 bases and J 2 bases, with 2 bases left between them. Germline CDR1 and CDR2: GTSNPN and SVGIG (reference sequence). CDR3 loop: CAWRTYEQYF. The CDR3 coding sequence is TGTGCCTGGAGGACCTACGAGCAGTACTTC.

The chain joins TRBV9 to TRBJ2-2; no firm D call. Germline V gene sequence: CDR1 SGDLS, CDR2 YYNGEE. V was clipped by 2 bases and J by 4 bases, with 15 bases between them. The CDR3 is made up of 16 amino acids. CDR3 loop: CASSVGSSGGTGELFF. The CDR3 DNA reads TGTGCCAGCAGCGTGGGCTCTTCGGGCGGCACCGGGGAGCTGTTTTTT.

This chain connects TRBV11-2 to TRBJ2-7; weak D call: TRBD2 (7 bases). The CDR3 is 15 amino acids. Trimming shortened V by 5 bases and J by 4 bases, and 18 bases separated the two germline ends. CDR1 SGHAT and CDR2 FQNNGV come from the germline V gene. The CDR3 spells CASSESIGGAYEQYF. In DNA, the CDR3 is TGTGCCAGCAGCGAATCAATTGGGGGGGCTTACGAGCAGTACTTC.

The rearrangement joins TRBV5-4 to TRBJ2-7; D may be TRBD1 (6 bases). The V and J ends lost 4 bases and 4 bases respectively, with 9 bases between them. Germline-derived CDR1 and CDR2 are SGHNT and YYREEE (reference sequence). There are 12 residues in the CDR3. The CDR3 spells CASSKDSYEQYF. CDR3 sequence (DNA): TGTGCCAGCAGCAAGGACAGTTACGAGCAGTACTTC.

In DNA, the CDR3 is TGTGCCAGCAGCCAAGACCCAGGGGGCCACGAGCAGTACTTC. Protein sequence: CASSQDPGGHEQYF. The chain employs TRBV4-2 and TRBJ2-7; 8 bases align to TRBD1. Trimming at V came to 0 bases and at J to 5 bases, leaving 3 bases not matched to a gene. Per germline, CDR1 LGHNA and CDR2 YNFKEQ. The CDR3 spans 14 residues.

The V and J genes are TRBV6-9 and TRBJ2-2, with D maybe TRBD1 (6 bases). The CDR3 covers 14 residues. Looked up from germline, CDR1 is MNHGY and CDR2 is SVAAGI. The V end lost 5 bases, the J end lost 4 bases, and 11 bases lay between the germline ends. This CDR3 reads CASSAQGRTGELFF. For the CDR3, the DNA is TGTGCCAGCAGTGCCCAGGGGCGCACCGGGGAGCTGTTTTTT.

The gene calls are TRBV9 and TRBJ2-5; 7 bases fit TRBD2. The J call may not be correct, given that the DNA end is closer to TRBJ2-7. The CDR3 is made up of 15 amino acids. Germline V gene data show CDR1 as SGDLS and CDR2 as YYNGEE. The DNA of the CDR3 is TGTGCCAGCAGCGTATCGTCCCTAGCGGTCTACGAGCAGTACTTC. Residues: CASSVSSLAVYEQYF.

V usage is TRBV6-5 and J usage is TRBJ1-5; D gene ambiguous. Germline-derived CDR1 and CDR2 are MNHEY and SVGAGI. This CDR3 is built from 13 residues. Trimming pared 2 bases from V and 1 base from J, leaving 3 bases between. The CDR3 sequence is CASSYTSNQPQHF. DNA of the CDR3: TGTGCCAGCAGTTACACAAGCAATCAGCCCCAGCATTTT.

The genes are TRBV29-1 and TRBJ1-2; D might be TRBD1 (5 bases). The CDR3 has 12 amino acids. Trimming removed 4 bases from V and 4 bases from J, with 10 bases in between. Germline V gene data show CDR1 as SQVTM and CDR2 as ANQGSEA. The CDR3 reads CSVGGWSYGYTF. The CDR3 nucleotides read TGCAGCGTTGGGGGCTGGAGCTATGGCTACACCTTC.

This chain joins TRBV19 and TRBJ2-7, with 8 bases lining up with TRBD1. Germline V gene sequence: CDR1 LNHDA, CDR2 SQIVND (reference sequence). V shed 7 bases and J 7 bases; nucleotides not matched to a gene: 15. This CDR3 is 15 amino acids long. As DNA, the CDR3 is TGTGCCAGTACTGAAGGCAGGGGGCTTTATACGGAGCAGTACTTC. Its protein is CASTEGRGLYTEQYF.

This clone was found once. This chain connects TRBV29-1 to TRBJ2-7, with 7 nucleotides matching TRBD1. Germline CDR1 reads SQVTM; CDR2 reads ANQGSEA. V lost 4 bases to trimming and J lost 4 bases; unmatched junction nucleotides: 10. CDR3 length: 14 amino acids. CDR3 sequence (DNA): TGCAGCGTTGTCGAACAGGGGATTAGTTACGAGCAGTACTTC. Its translation: CSVVEQGISYEQYF.

The genes are TRBV4-1 and TRBJ1-2, with 8 bases lining up with TRBD1. CDR3 length: 17 amino acids. Germline V gene lookup returns CDR1 MGHRA and CDR2 YSYEKL. J lost 4 bases, V lost 0 bases, and 10 bases had no gene match. The CDR3 sequence is CASSQDLWDRKIYGYTF. The CDR3, as DNA: TGCGCCAGCAGCCAAGATCTTTGGGACAGGAAAATCTATGGCTACACCTTC.